This TCR beta chain was documented in a study of neoadjuvant anti-PD-1 for oral cavity cancer. In the study overall: Around day 43, patients without progression received a fourth nivolumab dose before surgery.

TCRdb's table, derived via immunoSEQ multiplex PCR, lists solely in-frame clones and lacks some. The sample gives about 23,000 clones, around a quarter of which show up once; 15% to 20% is in the top ten. Noted time point: after neoadjuvant nivolumab, at surgical resection. These newly diagnosed stage II-IVA oral cavity squamous cell carcinoma patients had no prior systemic or radiation treatment. Germline V gene sequence: CDR1 SGHRS, CDR2 YFSETQ. CDR3 length equals 16 residues. V shed 2 bases and J shed 0 bases, with 11 bases lying between them. Regarding this clone: What it recognizes is unknown.

General observations from the study: With three patients per group, TCR findings need larger cohorts. Higher pretreatment Treg/Th17 ratios tracked higher pretreatment blood clonality.

Sequenced material: tumor tissue, taken after nivolumab (anti-PD-1) treatment. This sequence originates from a person between 40 and 80 years old with oral cavity squamous cell carcinoma. The J gene is TRBJ2-2, the V gene TRBV5-1; D may correspond to TRBD1 or TRBD2 (5 bases each). This chain's CDR3 is CASSLSGAANTGELFF. The CDR3 DNA is TGCGCCAGCAGCTTATCCGGGGCCGCGAACACCGGGGAGCTGTTTTTT.